This is a list of T cell receptor beta chains from one sample in a study of CD8+ T cells in alopecia areata. The table came from immunoSEQ multiplex PCR; TCRdb's copy has only in-frame clones and leaves some out. The sample has roughly 99,000 clones, 84% seen once. The starting material was CD8+ T cells sorted from blood, obtained at week 24, from a patient treated with tofacitinib. These receptors were obtained from a human donor with alopecia areata. CDR3s include the opening cysteine and the closing phenylalanine or tryptophan. The D gene is left open where the match is weak. Clone size is not always given. Where it is, it says once, few, many or a class for expanded clones.

>TRBV6-5|TRBD1|NA|TRBJ1-2
TGTGCCAGCAGTTACTACAGGGGGCTCGGGTATGGCTACACCTTC
CASSYYRGLGYGYTF
>TRBV5-6|NA|NA|TRBJ1-5
TGTGCCAGCAGCTTACGCCAGGGTGCGGACAATCAGCCCCAGCATTTT
CASSLRQGADNQPQHF
>TRBV7-9|NA|NA|TRBJ2-3
TGTGCCAGCAGCTCAAGGTCCAGGGAGGCGCAGTATTTT
CASSSRSREAQYF
>TRBV19|TRBD1|NA|TRBJ1-1
TGTGCCAGTACCGGACAGGGTCATGGGAACACTGAAGCTTTCTTT
CASTGQGHGNTEAFF
>TRBV7-9|NA|NA|TRBJ1-2
TGTGCCAGCAGCTTACCGCCGAACCCCGGGACACTGAACTATGGCTACACCTTC
CASSLPPNPGTLNYGYTF
>TRBV6-5|NA|NA|TRBJ1-1
TGTGCCAGCAGTTACTCCCTTCTGGTGAACACTGAAGCTTTCTTT
CASSYSLLVNTEAFF
>TRBV9|NA|NA|TRBJ1-1
TGTGCCAGCAGCGTAGTTGAGTACACTGAAGCTTTCTTT
CASSVVEYTEAFF
>TRBV7-6|TRBD2|NA|TRBJ2-1
TGTGCCAGCAGCTCGGGACTAGCTAAGGGGAATGAGCAGTTCTTC
CASSSGLAKGNEQFF
>TRBV15|NA|once|TRBJ2-7
TGTGCCACCAGCAGAGATCACGGGACTCAACCCTACGAGCAGTACTTC
CATSRDHGTQPYEQYF
>TRBV7-2|TRBD2|NA|TRBJ2-7
TGTGCCAGCAGCCAGACTAGCGGGGGGGGCTACGAGCAGTACTTC
CASSQTSGGGYEQYF
>TRBV10-2|NA|NA|TRBJ2-1
TGCGCCAGCAGTGTAAATCTAGGGGGGAATGAGCAGTTCTTC
CASSVNLGGNEQFF
>TRBV5-5|TRBD2|NA|TRBJ2-3
TGTGCCAGCAGCACCGGATTAGCGGGGAGTAGCACAGATACGCAGTATTTT
CASSTGLAGSSTDTQYF